This T cell receptor beta chain came from a study of human T cells and chemical hapten exposure. Across the whole study: The study sensitized with 2% DPC on an approximately 2 cm by approximately 2 cm patch of upper inner arm skin. Among samples, TCR yields varied mainly because of small differences in pooled library volume.

The CDR3 sequence is 11 residues long. Germline CDR1 reads DFQATT; CDR2 reads SNEGSKA (reference sequence). Deletions cut 5 bases from V and 11 bases from J, with 15 bases between. TCRdb re-analysed the RACE reads in MiXCR, keeping a single row per CDR3 protein. The sample holds roughly 200,000 distinct CDR3 sequences, about 22% seen once. The time point is: patch test 3, about 24 weeks after DPC sensitization. The sample's treatment: therapeutic diphenylcyclopropenone sensitization with weekly scalp DPC. The sequence was collected from a woman between 35 and 50 years old with alopecia areata. Some clones in this sample may be carry-over from other donors' samples. The sample here was whole blood, taken in connection with sensitization to the hapten diphenylcyclopropenone (DPC). The chain is built from TRBV20-1 and TRBJ1-2; D is unresolved. For the CDR3, the DNA is TGCAGTGCTCCCGGGCCGCTGTTTTACACCTTC. It yields the protein CSAPGPLFYTF.